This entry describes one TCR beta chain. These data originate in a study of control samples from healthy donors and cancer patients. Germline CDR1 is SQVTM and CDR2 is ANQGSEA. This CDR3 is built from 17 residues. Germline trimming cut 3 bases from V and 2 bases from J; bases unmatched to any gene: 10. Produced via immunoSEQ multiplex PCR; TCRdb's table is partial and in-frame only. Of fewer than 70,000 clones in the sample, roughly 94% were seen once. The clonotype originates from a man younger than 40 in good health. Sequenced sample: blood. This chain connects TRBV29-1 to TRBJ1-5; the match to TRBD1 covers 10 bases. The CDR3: CSVEGLDRGRGNQPQHF. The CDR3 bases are TGCAGCGTTGAGGGGCTTGACAGGGGGCGAGGCAATCAGCCCCAGCATTTT.